This T cell receptor beta chain came from a study of glioma-infiltrating T cells. Whole-study findings and limits: Only very few CDR3 sequences appeared in both tissue and blood. Gliomas, especially low-grade, showed above-expected tissue-blood divergence; non-neoplastic patients showed below.

Using RNA template, CDR3s of TCR alpha and beta were amplified with iRepertoire arm-PCR. Input was about 85-450 ng of tissue mRNA or PBMC total RNA. TCRdb fed the multiplex PCR reads into MiXCR, producing one record per CDR3 protein. There are about 140,000 distinct CDR3 sequences in the sample; 30% to 40% occur only once, and 20% to 25% lies in the top ten. This clonotype was counted only a few times. The target antigen is unknown. V was trimmed by 3 bases and J by 6 bases, leaving 10 bases between them. This CDR3 spans 13 amino acids. The germline gives CDR1 MNHEY, CDR2 SMNVEV (reference sequence). V usage is TRBV27 and J usage is TRBJ2-3; D ambiguous. This TCR came from a human donor with low-grade glioma or glioblastoma, undergoing nonglioma brain surgery, or in good health (not recorded which). Sample: glioma tissue, nonneoplastic brain tissue, or PBMCs (not recorded which). In DNA form, the CDR3 reads TGTGCCAGCAGTTTGCCGTTTTCCGATACGCAGTATTTT. Translated: CASSLPFSDTQYF.